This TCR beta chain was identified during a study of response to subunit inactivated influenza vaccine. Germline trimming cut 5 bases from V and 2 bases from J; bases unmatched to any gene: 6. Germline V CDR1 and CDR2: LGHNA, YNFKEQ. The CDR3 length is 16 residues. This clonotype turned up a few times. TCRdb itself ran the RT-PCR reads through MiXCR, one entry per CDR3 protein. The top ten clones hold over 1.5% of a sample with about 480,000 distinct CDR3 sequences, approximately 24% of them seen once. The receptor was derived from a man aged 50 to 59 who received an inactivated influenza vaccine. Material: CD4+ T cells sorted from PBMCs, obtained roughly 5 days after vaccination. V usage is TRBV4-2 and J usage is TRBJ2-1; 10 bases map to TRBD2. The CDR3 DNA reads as TGTGCCAGCAGCGATATAGCGGGGGGTGCCTACAATGAGCAGTTCTTC. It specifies CASSDIAGGAYNEQFF.